These 12 T cell receptor beta chains originate from one sample sequenced in a study of cytomegalovirus exposure and HLA in healthy donors. The PCR made use of 60 Vbeta and 13 Jbeta primers. Profiling relied on immunoSEQ multiplex PCR, and the TCRdb table lists in-frame clones only, not all of them. The sample includes about 210,000 clones. Sequences were obtained from PBMCs. These receptors all come from a woman aged 25 to 45 in good health and CMV-seropositive.

The rearrangement joins TRBV30 to TRBJ2-7; TRBD2 might be the D (5 bases). The V gene's germline CDR1 is GTSNPN and CDR2 SVGIG (reference sequence). V was shortened by 0 bases and J by 4 bases, with 19 bases between the two germline ends. There are 16 residues in the CDR3. CDR3: CAWSVLGRRLAYEQYF. In DNA, the CDR3 is TGTGCCTGGAGTGTACTTGGACGGCGGCTAGCATACGAGCAGTACTTC.

V usage is TRBV27 and J usage is TRBJ1-4; D gene ambiguous. The length of the CDR3 is 16 residues. The V end lost 4 bases, the J end lost 4 bases, and 16 bases lay between the germline ends. From germline, CDR1 is MNHEY and CDR2 SMNVEV (reference sequence). The CDR3 loop reads CASSSYAEGRNEKLFF. The CDR3 DNA sequence: TGTGCCAGCAGTTCGTACGCCGAGGGCCGTAATGAAAAACTGTTTTTT.

The J gene is TRBJ2-1, the V gene TRBV28; a possible D gene is TRBD1 (5 bases). V was clipped by 3 bases and J by 9 bases, with 15 bases between them. Germline V lookup: CDR1 MDHEN, CDR2 SYDVKM. The length of the CDR3 is 14 residues. Here the CDR3 DNA reads TGTGCCAGCAGTTTGGGTCCTTGGCAGGGTGAGCAGTTCTTC. Protein product: CASSLGPWQGEQFF.

This chain joins TRBV5-1 and TRBJ2-2; D remains unclear. The CDR3 runs 14 residues. Trimming removed 0 bases at V and 7 bases at J, with 10 bases between. Germline CDR1 reads SGHRS; CDR2 reads YFSETQ. The CDR3 DNA sequence: TGCGCCAGCAGCTTGGGCGCGGTGATCGGGGAGCTGTTTTTT. Amino acids: CASSLGAVIGELFF.

The CDR3 sequence is CASSLSGGGYYGYTF. DNA of the CDR3: TGTGCCAGCAGTTTATCAGGGGGTGGGTACTATGGCTACACCTTC. The chain employs TRBV27 and TRBJ1-2; weak D call: TRBD1 (6 bases). The CDR3 is 15 residues long. Trimming removed 0 bases from V and 3 bases from J, with 11 bases in between. Germline CDR1 MNHEY, CDR2 SMNVEV (reference sequence).

This chain links TRBV11-2 with TRBJ1-5; D is ambiguous. The CDR3 runs to 14 residues. Germline CDR1 reads SGHAT; CDR2 reads FQNNGV. V lost 5 bases and J 0 bases, leaving 8 bases between the germline ends. CDR3 in DNA: TGTGCCAGCAGCAGTGCAGATAGCAATCAGCCCCAGCATTTT. Residues: CASSSADSNQPQHF.

The chain employs TRBV6-6 and TRBJ1-2; no reliable D call. The CDR3 totals 12 residues. CDR1 and CDR2 from the germline V gene are MNHNY and SVGAGI (reference sequence). The V gene lost 2 bases and the J gene lost 8 bases, with 9 bases spanning the gap. CDR3 residues: CASSYDTLGYTF. The CDR3 coding sequence is TGTGCCAGCAGTTACGACACCCTAGGCTACACCTTC.

The chain carries TRBV10-3 and TRBJ2-3; D not resolved. This CDR3 has 14 amino acids. CDR1 and CDR2 (germline): ENHRY, SYGVKD. V dropped 3 bases and J dropped 0 bases, with 7 bases sitting between them. CDR3 nucleotide sequence: TGTGCCATCAGTGACACAGTGAGCACAGATACGCAGTATTTT. This sequence encodes CAISDTVSTDTQYF.

The chain has TRBV7-8 and TRBJ1-4, with TRBD1 matching over 8 bases. V shed 4 bases, J shed 4 bases, and the junction held 8 bases outside the gene matches. CDR3 length: 16 residues. Per germline, CDR1 SGHVS and CDR2 FQNEAQ. The CDR3 protein is CASSSDRGVGNEKLFF. In nucleotides, the CDR3 is TGTGCCAGCAGCTCAGACAGGGGCGTCGGTAATGAAAAACTGTTTTTT.

The chain combines TRBV7-9 with TRBJ2-1; the D gene is possibly TRBD1 (5 bases). The CDR3 runs 11 residues. The ends were cut back, 2 bases at V and 15 bases at J, with 11 bases in the middle. CDR1 and CDR2 from the germline V gene are SEHNR and FQNEAQ (reference sequence). In DNA, the CDR3 is TGTGCCAGCAGCTTACAGGGCCCACTGTTCTTC. It is translated as CASSLQGPLFF.

The chain has TRBV4-1 and TRBJ1-5, with TRBD1 as a possible D gene (6 bases). Germline V gene lookup returns CDR1 MGHRA and CDR2 YSYEKL. The ends were cut back, 1 base at V and 4 bases at J, with 20 bases in the middle. The CDR3 loop spans 18 amino acids. CDR3 DNA sequence: TGCGCCAGCAGCCAAGTCCGCGCAGGGGTTCCGTCGAATCAGCCCCAGCATTTT. This translates into CASSQVRAGVPSNQPQHF.

The genes are TRBV18 and TRBJ1-2, with 10 bases lining up with TRBD1. The CDR3 covers 20 residues. Germline V lookup: CDR1 KGHSH, CDR2 LQKENI. J was trimmed by 4 bases and V by 6 bases; bases with no gene match: 23. CDR3 coding DNA: TGTGCCAGCTCGTCCTCCTCCGGGACAGGGGTCCCTTTCACGTTCTATGGCTACACCTTC. Its protein is CASSSSSGTGVPFTFYGYTF.